The 25 T cell receptor beta chains reported below all come from one sample, sequenced in a study of OX40 agonist ivuxolimab in advanced cancers. Method: immunoSEQ multiplex PCR; TCRdb's copy keeps in-frame clones and lacks some. The sample lists about 28,000 clones, roughly 82% occurring once. Here the sequenced sample was CD4+ or CD8+ T cells sorted from blood, taken in a trial of the OX40 agonist ivuxolimab. Source of these receptors: an adult with an advanced solid tumor such as melanoma, head and neck, liver or kidney cancer.

In this sample, this clone turned up once. DNA of the CDR3: TGTGCCAGCAGCCTTGATAGCGGGGGTCACTACGAGCAGTACTTC. Translated: CASSLDSGGHYEQYF. This chain uses TRBV11-1 with TRBJ2-7; TRBD2 matches 9 bases. Trimming removed 5 bases from V and 3 bases from J; junction bases left unmatched: 8. Germline V CDR1 and CDR2: SGHAT, FQDESV (reference sequence). CDR3 size: 15 residues.

The rearrangement uses TRBV28 and TRBJ2-7; D uncertain. The CDR3 runs 14 residues. V lost 6 bases and J lost 5, with 17 bases in between. In germline, CDR1 is MDHEN, CDR2 SYDVKM. The chain's CDR3 is CASRASYSSDEQYF. CDR3 coding DNA: TGTGCCAGCAGGGCCTCTTACTCCAGCGACGAGCAGTACTTC.

J is TRBJ2-3 and V is TRBV15; no definite D call. The germline gives CDR1 LNHNV, CDR2 YYDKDF (reference sequence). This CDR3 has 13 amino acids. Trimming removed 0 bases at V and 2 bases at J, with 3 bases between. CDR3 coding DNA: TGTGCCACCAGCAGAGATAACACAGATACGCAGTATTTT. Protein: CATSRDNTDTQYF.

This clone was seen a handful of times. The chain combines TRBV6-4 with TRBJ2-3; D is uncertain. The CDR3 runs 14 residues. The germline gives CDR1 MRHNA, CDR2 SNTAGT. Trimming shortened V by 5 bases and J by 0 bases, and 9 bases separated the two germline ends. The chain's CDR3 is CASSRTASTDTQYF. CDR3 bases: TGTGCCAGCAGTCGGACGGCTAGCACAGATACGCAGTATTTT.

CDR3 nucleotide sequence: TGTGCCAGCAGCGGACGAGAGAGCTCCTACGAGCAGTACTTC. Translating it yields CASSGRESSYEQYF. The rearrangement links TRBV9 to TRBJ2-7; D unresolved. V was trimmed by 3 bases and J by 0 bases, leaving 10 bases between them. This CDR3 has 14 residues. Germline values: CDR1 SGDLS, CDR2 YYNGEE.

The gene calls are TRBV5-6 and TRBJ2-7; TRBD2 is a possible D gene (7 bases). CDR1 and CDR2 from the germline V gene are SGHDT and YYEEEE. This CDR3 region has 15 residues. V was shortened by 6 bases and J by 2 bases, with 18 bases between the two germline ends. The CDR3 here is CASTRGARRAYEQYF. CDR3 DNA sequence: TGTGCCAGCACCCGGGGGGCCAGAAGGGCCTACGAGCAGTACTTC.

The chain recombines TRBV11-1 with TRBJ2-5; D possibly corresponds to TRBD2 (7 bases). From germline, CDR1 is SGHAT and CDR2 FQDESV (reference sequence). This CDR3 contains 17 residues. V lost 2 bases and J 5 bases, leaving 21 bases between the germline ends. CDR3 loop: CASSLKGVRGGGETQYF. In nucleotides, the CDR3 is TGTGCCAGCAGCTTAAAGGGAGTACGAGGGGGAGGGGAGACCCAGTACTTC.

The rearrangement links TRBV19 to TRBJ1-2; TRBD1 might be the D (6 bases). Deletions cut 3 bases from V and 4 bases from J, with 12 bases between. The CDR3 has 14 residues. The germline gives CDR1 LNHDA, CDR2 SQIVND (reference sequence). In DNA form, the CDR3 reads TGTGCCAGTAGTATCGACAGGACCCTCTATGGCTACACCTTC. It yields the protein CASSIDRTLYGYTF.

The chain is built from TRBV7-6 and TRBJ1-1, with unresolved D. CDR3 length: 11 residues. Germline V lookup: CDR1 SGHVS, CDR2 FNYEAQ. Trimming took off 5 bases at V and 5 bases at J, with 6 bases between the two ends. CDR3 sequence reads: CASSEGTEAFF. For the CDR3, the DNA is TGTGCCAGCAGCGAGGGAACTGAAGCTTTCTTT.

A few counts support this clone. The V gene is TRBV6-4, the J gene TRBJ2-1; D is uncertain. The V and J ends lost 5 bases and 9 bases respectively, with 14 bases between them. The length of the CDR3 is 13 residues. Germline CDR1 MRHNA, CDR2 SNTAGT. Here the CDR3 reads CASSSSLSSEQFF. DNA for the CDR3: TGTGCCAGCAGTTCCTCTTTGTCCTCTGAGCAGTTCTTC.

This chain uses TRBV6-1 with TRBJ2-5; D possibly corresponds to TRBD1 (5 bases). The DNA end is a closer match to TRBJ2-7, so the J assignment may be wrong. This CDR3 is 15 amino acids long. CDR1 is MNHNS and CDR2 is SASEGT in the germline V gene. The CDR3 DNA follows: TGTGCCTCATCTAGGGGTTCCCGTTCGAACTACGAGCAGTACTTC. It is translated as CASSRGSRSNYEQYF.

V and J are TRBV6-5 and TRBJ2-3; possibly TRBD1 or TRBD2 for D (5 bases each). Trimming took off 4 bases at V and 2 bases at J, with 7 bases between the two ends. Per germline, CDR1 MNHEY and CDR2 SVGAGI. The CDR3 spans 13 residues. In nucleotides, the CDR3 is TGTGCCAGCAGTTTAGGGACCACAGATACGCAGTATTTT. This translates into CASSLGTTDTQYF.

The CDR3 region is CASRIIRQPQHF. CDR3 DNA sequence: TGTGCCAGCAGGATCATTAGACAGCCCCAGCATTTT. The chain has TRBV6-4 and TRBJ1-5; D not resolved. V lost 6 bases and J lost 7, with 10 bases in between. The CDR3 consists of 12 residues. Germline V gene lookup returns CDR1 MRHNA and CDR2 SNTAGT.

The rearrangement uses TRBV27 and TRBJ2-7; 10 bases map to TRBD2. Germline V gene sequence: CDR1 MNHEY, CDR2 SMNVEV (reference sequence). This CDR3 spans 14 amino acids. Germline trimming cut 6 bases from V and 3 bases from J; bases unmatched to any gene: 5. In DNA, the CDR3 is TGTGCCAGCAGCCCTAGCGGGAGAGGCTACGAGCAGTACTTC. Residues: CASSPSGRGYEQYF.

This clone has a handful of counts. The chain carries TRBV7-9 and TRBJ1-1; D perhaps matches TRBD1 (5 bases). Germline loops: CDR1 SEHNR, CDR2 FQNEAQ (reference sequence). The CDR3 sequence is 13 residues long. The V end was cut by 8 bases, the J end by 1 base, with 11 bases between. CDR3 region: CASGWGGNTEAFF. The CDR3 DNA sequence: TGTGCCAGCGGCTGGGGCGGGAACACTGAAGCTTTCTTT.

This chain links TRBV28 with TRBJ2-7; D is uncertain. V lost 5 bases and J 5 bases, leaving 16 bases between the germline ends. CDR1 is MDHEN, CDR2 SYDVKM, per germline. CDR3 length equals 14 residues. The CDR3 loop reads CASSRQVDLDEQYF. CDR3 in DNA: TGTGCCAGCAGTAGACAAGTCGACCTCGACGAGCAGTACTTC. The full variable domain, with the rest looked up from reference TRBV28 and TRBJ2-7, is DVKVTQSSRYLVKRTGEKVFLECVQDMDHENMFWYRQDPGLGLRLIYFSYDVKMKEKGDIPEGYSVSREKKERFSLILESASTNQTSMYLCASSRQVDLDEQYFGPGTRLTVT.

The V and J genes are TRBV6-6 and TRBJ2-7, with 9 bases identical to TRBD2. CDR3 length: 12 residues. The V gene's germline CDR1 is MNHNY and CDR2 SVGAGI (reference sequence). The V gene end was trimmed by 6 bases and the J gene end by 6 bases; junction bases not matched to a gene: 3. The CDR3 loop reads CASRETSGEQYF. Written as DNA, the CDR3 is TGTGCCAGCAGGGAGACTAGCGGCGAGCAGTACTTC.

This rearrangement joins TRBV23-1 to TRBJ2-1; 15 bases are shared with TRBD2. TRBV23-1 is labeled an ORF, and its function is uncertain. The V gene end was trimmed by 0 bases and the J gene end by 6 bases; junction bases not matched to a gene: 0. This CDR3 has 16 residues. The CDR3 coding sequence is TGCGCCAGCAGTCAATCGGGACTAGCGGGAGGCAATGAGCAGTTCTTC. Translated, it gives CASSQSGLAGGNEQFF.

This chain connects TRBV9 to TRBJ2-3; D is perhaps TRBD2 (5 bases). The CDR3 contains 14 residues. Germline CDR1 SGDLS, CDR2 YYNGEE. The V and J ends lost 4 bases and 7 bases respectively, with 16 bases between them. The CDR3 nucleotides read TGTGCCAGCAGCCGCCGAGGGAAGGAAAATACGCAGTATTTT. Its protein product is CASSRRGKENTQYF.

On this clone: The same CDR3 also results from other DNA sequences found in this sample. The chain carries TRBV13 and TRBJ1-1; D is unresolved. This CDR3 has 11 amino acids. The V gene's germline CDR1 is PRHDT and CDR2 FYEKMQ (reference sequence). Trimming left V 5 bases short and J 1 base short, with 2 bases between. The CDR3 DNA reads TGTGCCAGCAGCCGGAACACTGAAGCTTTCTTT. Residues: CASSRNTEAFF.

In this sample, this clone turned up once. The J gene is TRBJ2-5, the V gene TRBV5-1, with TRBD1 matching 7 bases. The end of the DNA aligns better with TRBJ2-7, so the J call may be wrong. Per germline, CDR1 SGHRS and CDR2 YFSETQ. This CDR3 region has 16 residues. In nucleotides, the CDR3 is TGCGCCAGCAGCCCCCAGACAGGGATCTTCTCCTACGAGCAGTACTTC. Protein sequence: CASSPQTGIFSYEQYF.

The rearrangement links TRBV19 to TRBJ2-7; 9 positions agree with TRBD1. This CDR3 has 14 amino acids. CDR1 and CDR2 from the germline V gene are LNHDA and SQIVND (reference sequence). Unmatched junction bases numbered 5, after V lost 3 bases and J lost 5 bases. The CDR3 sequence is CASSMGTGYHEQYF. The CDR3 DNA reads as TGTGCCAGTAGTATGGGGACAGGGTACCACGAGCAGTACTTC.

The V and J genes are TRBV5-1 and TRBJ2-2; D possibly uses TRBD1 or TRBD2 (6 bases each). Trimming took off 3 bases at V and 5 bases at J, with 17 bases between the two ends. There are 16 residues in the CDR3. Germline CDR1 SGHRS, CDR2 YFSETQ. The CDR3 coding sequence is TGCGCCAGCAGCTCGGGGGCCCTTCGGGCGACCGGGGAGCTGTTTTTT. Translated, it gives CASSSGALRATGELFF.

This chain uses TRBV7-6 with TRBJ2-3; TRBD1 agrees at 8 bases. The junction had 16 bases not matched to a gene; V was cut back by 5 bases and J by 0 bases. The length of the CDR3 is 19 residues. CDR1 is SGHVS and CDR2 is FNYEAQ in the germline V gene. DNA of the CDR3: TGTGCCAGCAGCCCATCCAGGGGGCGAGGCTTTACTAGCACAGATACGCAGTATTTT. Translated: CASSPSRGRGFTSTDTQYF.

This chain connects TRBV6-1 to TRBJ2-1; possible D gene TRBD2, 5 bases. This CDR3 comprises 18 residues. Trimming removed 2 bases from V and 7 bases from J, with 24 bases in between. CDR1 is MNHNS and CDR2 is SASEGT in the germline V gene. CDR3 protein: CASSERHHAERHENEQFF. The CDR3 DNA is TGTGCCAGCAGTGAACGGCACCATGCGGAGCGGCATGAAAATGAGCAGTTCTTC.